A single sample is the source of the 14 T cell receptor beta chains below, sequenced in a study of CD4 and CD8 cells across lung adenocarcinoma regions. TCRdb used MiXCR to reprocess the PCR reads, holding one entry per CDR3 protein. Of around 15,000 distinct CDR3 sequences listed, under 70% were seen once; the top ten hold roughly 33%. The sequenced sample was CD8+ T cells from the center of a lung tumor. The receptors shown here come from a female donor with lung adenocarcinoma. The CD4 and CD8 labels of this study may be unreliable.

This clonotype ranks as medium-sized. The chain links TRBV4-1 to TRBJ1-1; TRBD1 agrees at 7 bases. V was clipped by 1 base and J by 0 bases; unmatched bases: 8. The CDR3 is 17 residues long. CDR1 and CDR2 from the germline V gene are MGHRA and YSYEKL. Here the CDR3 DNA reads TGCGCCAGCAGCCAAGCGGTAGGGGGCGAAATGAACACTGAAGCTTTCTTT. It yields the protein CASSQAVGGEMNTEAFF.

This sequence joins TRBV6-1 and TRBJ2-4, with TRBD2 as a possible D gene (7 bases). The V gene lost 4 bases and the J gene lost 12 bases, with 28 bases spanning the gap. CDR1 is MNHNS, CDR2 SASEGT, per germline. This CDR3 is built from 17 residues. CDR3 region: CASSAGLGGRDQGSQYF. The CDR3 bases are TGTGCCAGCAGTGCGGGGCTGGGGGGGCGTGACCAAGGGTCTCAGTACTTC.

The CDR3 reads CASSDPRGGGGASYGYTF. DNA for the CDR3: TGTGCCAGCAGTGATCCCAGGGGGGGGGGGGGCGCCAGTTATGGCTACACCTTC. The chain links TRBV6-1 to TRBJ1-2, with TRBD1 identical over 7 bases. From germline, CDR1 is MNHNS and CDR2 SASEGT. J gave up 5 bases and V 3 bases, and 18 bases lay outside the gene matches. The CDR3 covers 18 residues.

With regard to this clonotype: The junction departs from the called germline gene at one end, perhaps through a read error. The J gene is TRBJ2-4, the V gene TRBV6-1; D perhaps matches TRBD2 (6 bases). The CDR3 contains 15 residues. Germline CDR1 MNHNS, CDR2 SASEGT. The CDR3 loop reads CARGAAVGGLNIQYF. In DNA, the CDR3 is TGTGCCCGCGGTGCGGCGGTGGGAGGCTTAAACATTCAGTATTTC.

V and J are TRBV10-1 and TRBJ2-5; D possibly matches TRBD1 or TRBD2 (5 bases each). CDR3 size: 14 residues. Per the germline V gene, CDR1 is WNHNN and CDR2 is SYGVQD (reference sequence). This CDR3 is CAGSGGTGTDTQYF. The DNA of the CDR3 is TGCGCGGGCAGTGGGGGAACTGGCACAGATACCCAGTACTTC.

This clonotype was counted only a few times. The CDR3 nucleotides are TGTGCCAGCGACAACGACAGGGGAGGCGAGCAGTACTTC. Its translation is CASDNDRGGEQYF. J is TRBJ2-5 and V is TRBV6-1, with 8 bases matching TRBD1. The J call may be faulty, since TRBJ2-7 better matches the DNA end. Germline values: CDR1 MNHNS, CDR2 SASEGT. The CDR3 has 13 residues.

V gene TRBV6-2 or TRBV6-3 combines with J gene TRBJ2-5; D call uncertain. Germline V gives CDR1 MNHEY, CDR2 SVGEGT. CDR3 length: 11 amino acids. V was trimmed by 2 bases and J by 5 bases, leaving 3 bases between them. The CDR3 here is CASSYGETQYF. The CDR3 DNA reads TGTGCCAGCAGTTACGGGGAGACCCAGTACTTC.

This clonotype is labeled medium-sized. J is TRBJ2-1 and V is TRBV6-5; perhaps TRBD2 as D (5 bases). Trimming took off 2 bases at V and 3 bases at J, with 8 bases between the two ends. The CDR3 has 14 amino acids. Germline CDR1 and CDR2: MNHEY and SVGAGI. CDR3 sequence: CASSYLTSYNEQFF. CDR3 coding DNA: TGTGCCAGCAGTTACCTAACTAGCTACAATGAGCAGTTCTTC.

This clonotype was seen a few times. V is TRBV7-2 and J is TRBJ1-1; the D is unclear. Trimming stripped 4 bases from V and 1 base from J, with 13 bases between. The CDR3 has 15 amino acids. Germline-derived CDR1 and CDR2 are SGHTA and FQGNSA. Here the CDR3 reads CASSSLPQGNTEAFF. The DNA of the CDR3 is TGTGCCAGCAGCTCACTCCCTCAAGGGAACACTGAAGCTTTCTTT.

This clonotype was seen only a few times. The rearrangement uses TRBV10-1 and TRBJ2-4; 7 bases are shared with TRBD1. The V gene end was trimmed by 6 bases and the J gene end by 12 bases; junction bases not matched to a gene: 20. Germline lookup yields CDR1 WNHNN and CDR2 SYGVQD (reference sequence). This CDR3 comprises 16 residues. The CDR3 nucleotides read TGCGCCAGCAGGGATAGGGGGCGGAGTGCCAAAGATACTCAGTACTTC. It codes for CASRDRGRSAKDTQYF.

This chain joins TRBV10-2 and TRBJ2-5; D is possibly TRBD1 or TRBD2 (5 bases each). Matching the DNA end better, TRBJ2-7 makes the J call doubtful. The V gene's germline CDR1 is WSHSY and CDR2 SAAADI. The CDR3 has 15 residues. The CDR3 bases are TGCGCCAGCAGTGAGTCGGGGCAGGGACGGGGCGAGCAGTACTTC. Its protein product is CASSESGQGRGEQYF.

This chain connects TRBV27 to TRBJ2-5; D is possibly TRBD1 or TRBD2 (6 bases each). The V end was cut by 6 bases, the J end by 4 bases, with 21 bases between. Germline CDR1 MNHEY, CDR2 SMNVEV (reference sequence). The CDR3 runs to 16 residues. As DNA, the CDR3 is TGTGCCAGCAGGGCTCTAGGGGGGAAGAGCACAGAGACCCAGTACTTC. Its translation: CASRALGGKSTETQYF.

A word on this clonotype: No conserved phenylalanine or tryptophan ends this CDR3, so it is likely a read error. No DNA is shown, since the ends of the CDR3 on it are uncertain; the CDR3 is the one TCRdb lists. The chain uses TRBV6-5 and TRBJ2-1; the table calls TRBD1, which could not be checked here. The CDR3 sequence runs 10 residues, both termini included. Germline-derived CDR1 and CDR2 are MNHEY and SVGAGI. The CDR3 region is CASSSLSRVP.

V gene TRBV6-1 combines with J gene TRBJ1-1; maybe TRBD1 (5 bases). Germline V gives CDR1 MNHNS, CDR2 SASEGT. The CDR3 is 13 amino acids. V lost 7 bases to trimming and J lost 0 bases, with 9 bases between them. The CDR3 here is CASKGVMNTEAFF. The CDR3 nucleotides read TGTGCCAGCAAAGGGGTCATGAACACTGAAGCTTTCTTT.